These 26 T cell receptor beta chains came from one sample sequenced in a study of beta chain features in type 1 diabetes. Reverse transcribing all isolated RNA meant expressed TCRB transcripts were sequenced. Clones were read by immunoSEQ multiplex PCR, and TCRdb kept only the in-frame ones, dropping some. The data hold a few hundred thousand clones, with approximately 15% observed a single time. Antigens for these TCRs are unknown. Study findings and constraints: Type 1 diabetes patients had TCRB CDR3s that were shorter (moderately but significantly so) in all four CD4+ subsets.

The sample was naive CD4+ T cells from blood. The receptors derive from a man aged 25 to 40 with type 1 diabetes.

The chain joins TRBV30 to TRBJ2-1, with 14 bases identical to TRBD2. The CDR3 extends over 18 amino acids. Trimming at V came to 2 bases and at J to 4 bases, leaving 10 bases not matched to a gene. The germline gives CDR1 GTSNPN, CDR2 SVGIG (reference sequence). CDR3 sequence reads: CAWSRRLAGGPLYNEQFF. CDR3 nucleotide sequence: TGTGCCTGGAGTCGTAGACTAGCGGGAGGGCCCCTTTACAATGAGCAGTTCTTC. Full variable domain (remainder filled in from reference TRBV30 and TRBJ2-1): SQTIHQWPATLVQPVGSPLSLECTVEGTSNPNLYWYRQAAGRGLQLLFYSVGIGQISSEVPQNLSASRPQDRQFILSSKKLLLSDSGFYLCAWSRRLAGGPLYNEQFFGPGTRLTVL.

The sample holds a few counts of this clone. The V and J genes are TRBV11-2 and TRBJ2-1; 12 bases match TRBD2. V dropped 5 bases and J dropped 7; count of bases not matched to a gene: 9. The germline V gene has CDR1 SGHAT and CDR2 FQNNGV. There are 16 residues in the CDR3. The CDR3 DNA reads TGTGCCAGCAGCGCCCGACTAGCGGGAGCATATAATGAGCAGTTCTTC. Translating it yields CASSARLAGAYNEQFF. The full variable domain, its missing parts supplied by reference TRBV11-2 and TRBJ2-1, is EAGVAQSPRYKIIEKRQSVAFWCNPISGHATLYWYQQILGQGPKLLIQFQNNGVVDDSQLPKDRFSAERLKGVDSTLKIQPAKLEDSAVYLCASSARLAGAYNEQFFGPGTRLTVL.

The J gene is TRBJ1-2, the V gene TRBV18; D is unclear. Germline assignment: CDR1 KGHSH and CDR2 LQKENI. The CDR3 loop spans 16 amino acids. Trimming stripped 3 bases from V and 0 bases from J, with 14 bases between. CDR3 nucleotides: TGTGCCAGCTCACCCGCGGCCCAGATAGCTAACTATGGCTACACCTTC. Translated, it gives CASSPAAQIANYGYTF. The entire variable domain, with the rest obtained from reference TRBV18 and TRBJ1-2, is as follows: NAGVMQNPRHLVRRRGQEARLRCSPMKGHSHVYWYRQLPEEGLKFMVYLQKENIIDESGMPKERFSAEFPKEGPSILRIQQVVRGDSAAYFCASSPAAQIANYGYTFGSGTRLTVV.

A few counts support this clone. The rearrangement uses TRBV4-2 and TRBJ1-1; tentatively, D is TRBD1 (6 bases). V was shortened by 2 bases and J by 1 base, with 14 bases between the two germline ends. The CDR3 spans 16 residues. From germline, CDR1 is LGHNA and CDR2 YNFKEQ. This chain's CDR3 is CASSQRGRGKNTEAFF. CDR3 DNA sequence: TGTGCCAGCAGCCAAAGGGGGAGGGGGAAGAACACTGAAGCTTTCTTT.

The rearrangement joins TRBV5-1 to TRBJ2-3; a possible D gene is TRBD2 (5 bases). CDR3 length: 16 residues. The V gene's germline CDR1 is SGHRS and CDR2 YFSETQ. V was clipped by 0 bases and J by 4 bases, with 15 bases between them. CDR3 residues: CASSLEGGPAADTQYF. CDR3 DNA sequence: TGCGCCAGCAGCTTGGAAGGAGGACCGGCCGCAGATACGCAGTATTTT.

The chain has TRBV30 and TRBJ1-3; D remains ambiguous. V lost 4 bases and J lost 4, with 5 bases in between. CDR1 is GTSNPN and CDR2 is SVGIG in the germline V gene (reference sequence). This CDR3 has 11 residues. The CDR3, as DNA: TGTGCCTGGACTATCGGAAACACCATATATTTT. This gives the protein CAWTIGNTIYF.

The V call is TRBV10-3, the J call TRBJ2-1, with 7 bases aligning to TRBD1. CDR3 length: 13 amino acids. Germline-derived CDR1 and CDR2 are ENHRY and SYGVKD. V shed 7 bases, J shed 7 bases, and the junction held 7 bases outside the gene matches. The CDR3 nucleotides are TGTGCCATCAAAACAGGGGACATGAATGAGCAGTTCTTC. Amino acids: CAIKTGDMNEQFF.

This clone was seen a handful of times. This CDR3 reads CASSFGGAETQYF. The DNA for the CDR3 is TGTGCCAGCAGTTTTGGCGGGGCAGAGACCCAGTACTTC. The gene calls are TRBV28 and TRBJ2-5, with a weak D call TRBD2 (6 bases). V lost 3 bases and J 4 bases, leaving 9 bases between the germline ends. The CDR3 contains 13 residues. Germline-derived CDR1 and CDR2 are MDHEN and SYDVKM.

The chain links TRBV4-3 to TRBJ2-3, with D possibly matching TRBD2 (5 bases). Between the trimmed V and J ends, which lost 0 bases and 4 bases, there was a span of 8 bases. There are 14 residues in the CDR3. Per the germline V gene, CDR1 is LGHNA and CDR2 is YSLEER. CDR3 DNA sequence: TGCGCCAGCAGCCAAGATGAGGGCGCAGATACGCAGTATTTT. Translating it yields CASSQDEGADTQYF.

The chain carries TRBV18 and TRBJ2-3, with 7 positions matching TRBD2. This CDR3 spans 16 amino acids. Trimming took 6 bases from V and 4 from J; bases not matched to a gene: 13. CDR1 is KGHSH and CDR2 is LQKENI in the germline V gene. The CDR3 reads CASSPGVGGSPDTQYF. The CDR3 nucleotides are TGTGCCAGCTCCCCAGGCGTTGGCGGGAGCCCAGATACGCAGTATTTT.

This clone was seen more than once but under ten times. This chain links TRBV14 with TRBJ2-2; D unclear. The ends were cut back, 6 bases at V and 3 bases at J, with 14 bases in the middle. The V gene's germline CDR1 is SGHDN and CDR2 FVKESK. CDR3 size: 15 residues. The CDR3 here is CASSHYWSDTGELFF. CDR3 nucleotide sequence: TGTGCCAGCAGTCACTACTGGTCGGACACCGGGGAGCTGTTTTTT.

This clone was counted between two and nine times. V and J are TRBV7-2 and TRBJ1-2; maybe TRBD1 (5 bases). The CDR3 length is 16 residues. V lost 7 bases and J lost 0, with 18 bases in between. Germline V lookup: CDR1 SGHTA, CDR2 FQGNSA. This CDR3 is CASTLATGVANYGYTF. Written as DNA, the CDR3 is TGTGCCAGCACCCTTGCAACGGGGGTAGCTAACTATGGCTACACCTTC.

In nucleotides, the CDR3 is TGTGCCACCAGGGGCGGGAGGGCGAAAGAGACCCAGTACTTC. This codes for CATRGGRAKETQYF. The rearrangement joins TRBV19 to TRBJ2-5; TRBD2 aligns across 9 bases. CDR1 is LNHDA and CDR2 is SQIVND in the germline V gene (reference sequence). The J segment lost 3 bases and the V segment lost 10 bases, leaving 9 bases of the junction unmatched. This CDR3 has 14 amino acids.

The CDR3 protein is CSVHPGANTGELFF. The CDR3 region has the DNA TGCAGCGTTCATCCAGGGGCGAACACCGGGGAGCTGTTTTTT. The J gene is TRBJ2-2, the V gene TRBV29-1, with D possibly matching TRBD1 (6 bases). Trimming removed 5 bases at V and 0 bases at J, with 10 bases between. This CDR3 comprises 14 residues. Germline loops: CDR1 SQVTM, CDR2 ANQGSEA.

This clone has a handful of counts. The V gene is TRBV9, the J gene TRBJ2-3; a weak D match, TRBD2 (5 bases). V was pared by 0 bases and J by 1 base, with 15 bases between. Germline CDR1 is SGDLS and CDR2 is YYNGEE. The CDR3 is 17 amino acids. DNA for the CDR3: TGTGCCAGCAGCGTAGGGGTAGGAGGACTTGGCACAGATACGCAGTATTTT. Protein sequence: CASSVGVGGLGTDTQYF.

This clone has only a few counts. This rearrangement joins TRBV2 to TRBJ2-1; the D is unclear. CDR1 and CDR2 from the germline V gene are SNHLY and FYNNEI. V shed 2 bases and J shed 0 bases, with 8 bases lying between them. The CDR3 covers 15 residues. The CDR3 DNA sequence: TGTGCCAGCAGTGAACTCACCGGCTCCTACAATGAGCAGTTCTTC. Its translation: CASSELTGSYNEQFF.

This clone was detected only a few times. The chain recombines TRBV4-3 with TRBJ2-3; TRBD1 aligns across 7 bases. This CDR3 spans 18 amino acids. In germline, CDR1 is LGHNA, CDR2 YSLEER. The V segment lost 4 bases and the J segment 0 bases; nucleotides outside the gene matches: 13. The CDR3 region is CASSRGLTGDGSTDTQYF. CDR3 coding DNA: TGCGCCAGCAGCCGAGGCCTTACAGGGGATGGAAGCACAGATACGCAGTATTTT.

The gene calls are TRBV5-1 and TRBJ2-7, with D perhaps matching TRBD2 (6 bases). Germline V gene sequence: CDR1 SGHRS, CDR2 YFSETQ. There are 14 residues in the CDR3. The germline V and J ends were trimmed by 0 bases and 2 bases, with 9 bases remaining between them. CDR3 nucleotide sequence: TGCGCCAGCAGCTTGGAGGGAGGACCCTACGAGCAGTACTTC. Translated, it gives CASSLEGGPYEQYF.

V usage is TRBV5-6 and J usage is TRBJ2-5, with a weak D call TRBD2 (6 bases). This CDR3 contains 13 residues. The V gene lost 0 bases and the J gene lost 5 bases, with 8 bases spanning the gap. The germline CDR1 and CDR2 sequences are SGHDT and YYEEEE. CDR3 region: CASSLGGTETQYF. CDR3 in DNA: TGTGCCAGCAGCTTGGGCGGGACTGAGACCCAGTACTTC.

V is TRBV5-4 and J is TRBJ1-1, with 7 bases identical to TRBD1. V shed 2 bases, J shed 0 bases, and the junction held 10 bases outside the gene matches. The CDR3 contains 17 residues. Germline loops: CDR1 SGHNT, CDR2 YYREEE (reference sequence). CDR3 sequence (DNA): TGTGCCAGCAGCTTCCCGGGACAGCCCCCTATGAACACTGAAGCTTTCTTT. Translated: CASSFPGQPPMNTEAFF.

This clone was observed a handful of times. The V and J genes are TRBV7-2 and TRBJ2-5; unclear D gene. V was clipped by 1 base and J by 0 bases, with 6 bases between them. CDR1 and CDR2 (germline): SGHTA, FQGNSA. This CDR3 region has 14 residues. In DNA, the CDR3 is TGTGCCAGCAGCTTAGGAGGCTACCAAGAGACCCAGTACTTC. It specifies CASSLGGYQETQYF. The full variable domain, rest sourced from reference TRBV7-2 and TRBJ2-5, is GAGVSQSPSNKVTEKGKDVELRCDPISGHTALYWYRQSLGQGLEFLIYFQGNSAPDKSGLPSDRFSAERTGGSVSTLTIQRTQQEDSAVYLCASSLGGYQETQYFGPGTRLLVL.

This clone was seen only a few times. The CDR3 DNA sequence: TGTGCCAGCAGCGTCCGAGGGACAGGGGGTTTCGATGAGCAGTTCTTC. It is translated as CASSVRGTGGFDEQFF. The chain employs TRBV9 and TRBJ2-1; TRBD1 matches 11 bases. J lost 8 bases, V lost 2 bases, and 9 bases had no gene match. Germline lookup yields CDR1 SGDLS and CDR2 YYNGEE. The CDR3 spans 16 residues.

This chain connects TRBV30 to TRBJ1-1; possible D gene TRBD1, 6 bases. V lost 2 bases to trimming and J lost 10 bases, with 11 bases between them. CDR3 length equals 11 residues. Germline-derived CDR1 and CDR2 are GTSNPN and SVGIG (reference sequence). CDR3 coding DNA: TGTGCCTGGAGTCCCTTGGGGGCAGCTTTCTTT. Protein product: CAWSPLGAAFF.

The V gene is TRBV27, the J gene TRBJ2-3; 10 nucleotides match TRBD1. CDR1 and CDR2 from the germline V gene are MNHEY and SMNVEV (reference sequence). The CDR3 extends over 16 amino acids. Losses at the gene ends were 8 bases for V and 0 bases for J; bases not matched to a gene: 8. CDR3 sequence: CASAERTGGSTDTQYF. CDR3 coding DNA: TGTGCCAGCGCGGAAAGGACAGGGGGAAGCACAGATACGCAGTATTTT.

In its sample, this clone was seen a few times. The chain joins TRBV28 to TRBJ2-6; a weak D match, TRBD1 (6 bases). The CDR3 runs to 15 residues. CDR1 and CDR2 from the germline V gene are MDHEN and SYDVKM. Trimming took 5 bases from V and 1 from J, leaving 9 bases between them. The CDR3 protein is CASSRGQSGANVLTF. In DNA, the CDR3 is TGTGCCAGCAGTCGTGGACAGTCTGGGGCCAACGTCCTGACTTTC.

The V gene is TRBV2, the J gene TRBJ2-1; 8 bases fit TRBD2. The CDR3 is 11 amino acids. Germline CDR1 SNHLY, CDR2 FYNNEI. Losses at the gene ends were 10 bases for V and 5 bases for J; bases not matched to a gene: 1. CDR3: CATGGDNEQFF. In DNA form, the CDR3 reads TGTGCCACGGGGGGGGACAATGAGCAGTTCTTC.